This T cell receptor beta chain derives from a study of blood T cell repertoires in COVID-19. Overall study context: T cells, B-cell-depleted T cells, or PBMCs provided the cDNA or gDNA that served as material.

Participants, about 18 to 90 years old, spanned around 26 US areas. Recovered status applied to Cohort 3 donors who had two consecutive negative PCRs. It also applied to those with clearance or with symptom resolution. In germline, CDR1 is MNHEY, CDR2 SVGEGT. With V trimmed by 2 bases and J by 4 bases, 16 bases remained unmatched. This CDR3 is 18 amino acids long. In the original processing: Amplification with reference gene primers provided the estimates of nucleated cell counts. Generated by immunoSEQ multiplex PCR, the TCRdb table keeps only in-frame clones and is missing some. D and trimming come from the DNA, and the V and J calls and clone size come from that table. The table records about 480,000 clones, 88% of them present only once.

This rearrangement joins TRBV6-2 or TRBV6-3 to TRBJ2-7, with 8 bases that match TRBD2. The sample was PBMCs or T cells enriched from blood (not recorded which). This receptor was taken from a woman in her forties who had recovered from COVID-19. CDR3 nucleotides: TGTGCCAGCAGTTACACACAAATCCAACTAGCGGACGGATACGAGCAGTACTTC. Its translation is CASSYTQIQLADGYEQYF.